Below are 13 T cell receptor beta chains sequenced from a single sample in a study of cytomegalovirus exposure and HLA in healthy donors. The study ran its PCR with 60 Vbeta and 13 Jbeta primers. Sequenced by immunoSEQ multiplex PCR; TCRdb stores in-frame clones only, minus some. The record lists some 130,000 clones, of which the ten most abundant hold roughly 1.7%. Sequenced: PBMCs. These receptors were taken from a woman aged 40 to 50 in good health and CMV-seropositive.

As DNA, the CDR3 is TGTGCCAGCAGTTCGGGCGGGGACAGGCGTTATAGCAATCAGCCCCAGCATTTT. It translates to CASSSGGDRRYSNQPQHF. The rearrangement uses TRBV28 and TRBJ1-5, with 8 bases that match TRBD1. The CDR3 totals 18 residues. After removal of 4 bases from V and 0 bases from J, the junction contained 11 bases not matched to a gene. Germline assignment: CDR1 MDHEN and CDR2 SYDVKM. Supplemented by reference TRBV28 and TRBJ1-5, the full variable domain reads DVKVTQSSRYLVKRTGEKVFLECVQDMDHENMFWYRQDPGLGLRLIYFSYDVKMKEKGDIPEGYSVSREKKERFSLILESASTNQTSMYLCASSSGGDRRYSNQPQHFGDGTRLSIL.

This sequence joins TRBV19 and TRBJ1-5, with D perhaps matching TRBD1 (5 bases). Germline loops: CDR1 LNHDA, CDR2 SQIVND (reference sequence). Trimming stripped 5 bases from V and 4 bases from J, with 12 bases between. The CDR3 sequence is 14 residues long. The CDR3 DNA reads TGTGCCAGTAGTGAGCAGGGTCTTAATCAGCCCCAGCATTTT. It specifies CASSEQGLNQPQHF.

The genes are TRBV6-5 and TRBJ2-1; 9 nucleotides match TRBD1. This CDR3 is 15 amino acids long. CDR1 is MNHEY, CDR2 SVGAGI, per germline. J lost 7 bases, V lost 5 bases, and 9 bases had no gene match. The CDR3 region has the DNA TGTGCCAGCAGTACCACGGGACAGGGAAATAATGAGCAGTTCTTC. It codes for CASSTTGQGNNEQFF.

The chain joins TRBV6-6 to TRBJ2-7; 10 bases fit TRBD1. Germline CDR1 and CDR2: MNHNY and SVGAGI (reference sequence). The CDR3 is 15 residues long. V was clipped by 2 bases and J by 5 bases; unmatched bases: 6. The CDR3 DNA is TGTGCCAGCAGTTACGGAGGACAGGGGGTGGACGAGCAGTACTTC. This sequence encodes CASSYGGQGVDEQYF.

J is TRBJ1-2 and V is TRBV7-8; 9 bases map to TRBD1. J lost 0 bases, V lost 5 bases, and 10 bases had no gene match. The germline CDR1 and CDR2 sequences are SGHVS and FQNEAQ. CDR3 length: 17 residues. CDR3 amino acids: CASSHGWDRASNYGYTF. The DNA for the CDR3 is TGTGCCAGCAGCCACGGCTGGGACAGGGCCTCTAACTATGGCTACACCTTC.

The chain carries TRBV10-1 and TRBJ1-2; TRBD1 might be the D (6 bases). Germline CDR1 WNHNN, CDR2 SYGVQD (reference sequence). V lost 6 bases, J lost 0 bases, and 11 bases lay in between. The CDR3 contains 14 residues. The CDR3 DNA reads TGCGCCAGCAGGCCCGGACAGACTAACTATGGCTACACCTTC. This encodes CASRPGQTNYGYTF.

This chain links TRBV11-3 with TRBJ2-2; 8 positions match TRBD1. CDR3 length: 15 amino acids. With V trimmed by 5 bases and J by 2 bases, 4 bases remained unmatched. Germline CDR1 reads SGHNT; CDR2 reads YENEEA. For the CDR3, the DNA is TGTGCCAGCAGCGGGACAGGCCATAACACCGGGGAGCTGTTTTTT. This translates into CASSGTGHNTGELFF.

The chain has TRBV4-1 and TRBJ2-3; TRBD2 matches 7 bases. The CDR3 contains 17 residues. V was clipped by 2 bases and J by 8 bases; unmatched bases: 16. Germline V lookup: CDR1 MGHRA, CDR2 YSYEKL. CDR3 residues: CASSQLAAPLALGTQYF. The CDR3 DNA is TGCGCCAGCAGCCAACTAGCGGCCCCCTTGGCCCTTGGTACGCAGTATTTT.

The chain joins TRBV5-1 to TRBJ2-2; 9 bases are shared with TRBD1. Germline CDR1 SGHRS, CDR2 YFSETQ. The CDR3 has 13 amino acids. V was pared by 7 bases and J by 4 bases, with 2 bases of the junction left unmatched. CDR3 protein: CASLQGATGELFF. The CDR3 DNA follows: TGCGCCAGCTTACAGGGGGCCACCGGGGAGCTGTTTTTT.

The CDR3 loop reads CAWSRGLAGYNEQFF. Here the CDR3 DNA reads TGTGCCTGGAGTCGCGGACTAGCGGGCTACAATGAGCAGTTCTTC. The chain uses TRBV30 and TRBJ2-1, with 11 bases fitting TRBD2. In germline, CDR1 is GTSNPN, CDR2 SVGIG (reference sequence). Losses at the gene ends were 2 bases for V and 3 bases for J; bases not matched to a gene: 3. The CDR3 covers 15 residues. Together with reference TRBV30 and TRBJ2-1, the CDR3 gives the full variable domain: SQTIHQWPATLVQPVGSPLSLECTVEGTSNPNLYWYRQAAGRGLQLLFYSVGIGQISSEVPQNLSASRPQDRQFILSSKKLLLSDSGFYLCAWSRGLAGYNEQFFGPGTRLTVL.

J is TRBJ2-2 and V is TRBV5-1; TRBD2 agrees at 8 bases. CDR1 and CDR2 (germline): SGHRS, YFSETQ. CDR3 length equals 15 residues. The trim removed 1 base at V and 2 bases at J, leaving 1 base unmatched. The CDR3 here is CASSLSGSNTGELFF. CDR3 coding DNA: TGCGCCAGCAGCTTGAGCGGGAGCAACACCGGGGAGCTGTTTTTT.

V usage is TRBV5-6 and J usage is TRBJ2-3; TRBD1 agrees at 7 bases. The CDR3 extends over 17 amino acids. Germline values: CDR1 SGHDT, CDR2 YYEEEE. V was clipped by 0 bases and J by 2 bases; unmatched bases: 9. The DNA for the CDR3 is TGTGCCAGCAGCTTGGCCTCCAGGGACAGATCCACAGATACGCAGTATTTT. Translation gives CASSLASRDRSTDTQYF.

The CDR3 DNA reads as TGTGCCAGTAGTAGAGGTGAAATCTACAATGAGCAGTTCTTC. Its protein is CASSRGEIYNEQFF. The rearrangement uses TRBV19 and TRBJ2-1; D call uncertain. This CDR3 contains 14 residues. Germline V CDR1 and CDR2: LNHDA, SQIVND (reference sequence). Trimming shortened V by 4 bases and J by 3 bases, and 10 bases separated the two germline ends.